Following are 28 T cell receptor beta chains from one sample sequenced in a study of CD8 T cells in ankylosing spondylitis. TCRdb processed the 5' RACE reads anew with MiXCR; each CDR3 protein has one entry. The repertoire holds roughly 130,000 distinct CDR3 sequences, approximately 13% seen once, with under 3% in the top ten. The sample taken for sequencing was blood, either unsorted or a sorted T cell fraction (not recorded which). The receptors stem from a female donor with ankylosing spondylitis or in good health (not recorded which).

The V call is TRBV5-8, the J call TRBJ1-1, with D unresolved. This CDR3 is built from 16 residues. Trimming left V 4 bases short and J 7 bases short, with 23 bases between. Germline loops: CDR1 SGHTS, CDR2 YDEGEE. CDR3 loop: CASSLSWGALRDEAFF. As DNA, the CDR3 is TGTGCCAGCAGCCTATCCTGGGGAGCCCTACGGGATGAAGCTTTCTTT.

This clonotype was recorded a few times. The chain carries TRBV7-9 and TRBJ2-7; weak D call: TRBD2 (6 bases). V was clipped by 3 bases and J by 3 bases, with 9 bases between them. The V gene's germline CDR1 is SEHNR and CDR2 FQNEAQ (reference sequence). The CDR3 length is 13 residues. The CDR3 reads CASSFVEGYEQYF. For the CDR3, the DNA is TGTGCCAGCAGCTTTGTGGAGGGCTACGAGCAGTACTTC.

This clonotype came up many times. This chain connects TRBV12-3 or TRBV12-4 to TRBJ2-4; D is unclear. This CDR3 comprises 14 residues. Deletions cut 3 bases from V and 1 base from J, with 7 bases between. CDR3 DNA sequence: TGTGCCAGCAGTTTTTTGGGGGCCAAAAACATTCAGTACTTC. It specifies CASSFLGAKNIQYF.

Only one count was recorded for this clonotype. The rearrangement links TRBV28 to TRBJ2-1; possibly TRBD2 for D (7 bases). The CDR3 is 18 amino acids. Trimming stripped 5 bases from V and 8 bases from J, with 28 bases between. CDR1 is MDHEN, CDR2 SYDVKM, per germline. As DNA, the CDR3 is TGTGCCAGCAGTGCCGAAAGGGGGGGAAACAGGGCGGGCGATGAGCAGTTCTTC. As protein: CASSAERGGNRAGDEQFF.

The J gene is TRBJ2-3, the V gene TRBV20-1; D unclear. The germline V and J ends were trimmed by 3 bases and 2 bases, with 6 bases remaining between them. The CDR3 sequence is 12 residues long. The germline CDR1 and CDR2 sequences are DFQATT and SNEGSKA (reference sequence). The CDR3 sequence is CSARTDTDTQYF. The CDR3 DNA is TGCAGTGCTAGGACGGACACAGATACGCAGTATTTT.

The J gene is TRBJ2-5, the V gene TRBV21-1; TRBD1, as called in the table, went unchecked against the DNA. TRBV21-1 represents a pseudogene. The CDR3 length is 17 residues. CDR3 amino acids: CASSTRIDRVFEETQYF. The DNA of the CDR3 is TGTGCCAGCAGCACCAGGATCGACAGGGTGTTTGAAGAGACCCAGTACTTC.

This clonotype came up many times. The chain joins TRBV10-3 to TRBJ1-5, with 7 bases that match TRBD1. Unmatched junction bases numbered 7, after V lost 9 bases and J lost 5 bases. The CDR3 runs 13 residues. Germline V gives CDR1 ENHRY, CDR2 SYGVKD. CDR3 loop: CAINDRVHQPQHF. CDR3 DNA: TGTGCCATAAATGACAGGGTTCATCAGCCCCAGCATTTT.

The V gene is TRBV2, the J gene TRBJ1-5, with 7 nucleotides matching TRBD1. Per the germline V gene, CDR1 is SNHLY and CDR2 is FYNNEI. This CDR3 spans 16 amino acids. V lost 6 bases to trimming and J lost 0 bases; unmatched junction nucleotides: 8. Here the CDR3 DNA reads TGTGCCAGCAGCGGAGCCGGGACAGTTAGCAATCAGCCCCAGCATTTT. This encodes CASSGAGTVSNQPQHF.

This clonotype has only a few counts. The rearrangement joins TRBV4-2 to TRBJ2-5; the match to TRBD2 covers 9 bases. Looked up from germline, CDR1 is LGHNA and CDR2 is YNFKEQ. The V gene end was trimmed by 1 base and the J gene end by 1 base; junction bases not matched to a gene: 4. CDR3 length equals 16 residues. The CDR3 nucleotides read TGTGCCAGCAGCCAAGGGTCTAGCGGGGCCCAAGAGACCCAGTACTTC. It codes for CASSQGSSGAQETQYF.

This clonotype came up many times. The chain recombines TRBV6-5 with TRBJ2-1, with 10 bases that match TRBD2. This CDR3 is built from 15 residues. Germline CDR1 reads MNHEY; CDR2 reads SVGAGI. The ends lost 2 bases at V and 3 bases at J; junction bases unmatched: 1. The CDR3: CASSYASGGYNEQFF. CDR3 coding DNA: TGTGCCAGCAGTTACGCTAGCGGGGGCTACAATGAGCAGTTCTTC.

This clonotype has ten or more counts. This chain uses TRBV20-1 with TRBJ2-5; TRBD2 matches 10 bases. The CDR3 extends over 13 amino acids. With V trimmed by 6 bases and J by 3 bases, 4 bases remained unmatched. Germline V CDR1 and CDR2: DFQATT, SNEGSKA (reference sequence). The CDR3 is CSARLAGKETQYF. CDR3 DNA: TGCAGTGCGAGACTAGCGGGTAAAGAGACCCAGTACTTC.

V usage is TRBV5-1 and J usage is TRBJ1-1, with D tentatively TRBD1 (6 bases). Germline assignment: CDR1 SGHRS and CDR2 YFSETQ. This CDR3 region has 16 residues. V was pared by 0 bases and J by 4 bases, with 16 bases between. The CDR3 bases are TGCGCCAGCAGCTTGGAATTGGGGGGCGCGGGCACTGAAGCTTTCTTT. Protein product: CASSLELGGAGTEAFF.

The chain couples TRBV7-2 to TRBJ2-7, with TRBD2 matching 12 bases. This CDR3 comprises 15 residues. V was clipped by 5 bases and J by 3 bases; unmatched bases: 5. CDR1 SGHTA and CDR2 FQGNSA come from the germline V gene. The CDR3 loop is CASSPTSGRVYEQYF. CDR3 sequence (DNA): TGTGCCAGCAGCCCGACTAGCGGGAGAGTCTACGAGCAGTACTTC.

This clonotype turned up a few times. The chain has TRBV6-6 and TRBJ2-7; D could derive from TRBD1 or TRBD2 (5 bases each). The CDR3 is 13 amino acids. In germline, CDR1 is MNHNY, CDR2 SVGAGI (reference sequence). V was pared by 8 bases and J by 6 bases, with 17 bases between. CDR3 nucleotides: TGTGCCAGCCGATTGGGGGAATCCCTCGAGCAGTACTTC. The encoded protein is CASRLGESLEQYF.

This clonotype was counted a few times. The chain links TRBV4-2 to TRBJ2-5; no definite D call. V dropped 5 bases and J dropped 5 bases, with 6 bases sitting between them. This CDR3 comprises 11 residues. Germline assignment: CDR1 LGHNA and CDR2 YNFKEQ. Written as DNA, the CDR3 is TGTGCCAGCAGCAAGTCCGAGACCCAGTACTTC. The encoded protein is CASSKSETQYF.

This clonotype was seen a few times. This chain uses TRBV10-3 with TRBJ2-1; 9 bases agree with TRBD2. The CDR3 sequence is 12 residues long. J lost 11 bases, V lost 4 bases, and 3 bases had no gene match. Germline V CDR1 and CDR2: ENHRY, SYGVKD. The CDR3 bases are TGTGCCATCAGTGGGACTAGCGATAAGCAGTTCTTC. It specifies CAISGTSDKQFF.

The chain uses TRBV12-3 or TRBV12-4 and TRBJ2-2; D is ambiguous. The CDR3 has 13 amino acids. Trimming removed 6 bases at V and 5 bases at J, with 10 bases between. CDR3: CASRATRTGELFF. The CDR3 DNA is TGTGCCAGCAGGGCTACCAGGACCGGGGAGCTGTTTTTT.

The CDR3 loop is CSAGDNEQFF. CDR3 nucleotide sequence: TGCAGTGCCGGAGACAATGAGCAGTTCTTC. The V gene is TRBV20-1, the J gene TRBJ2-1; no definite D call. V shed 6 bases and J shed 5 bases, with 5 bases lying between them. The CDR3 is made up of 10 amino acids. CDR1 and CDR2 (germline): DFQATT, SNEGSKA (reference sequence).

The sample holds a few counts of this clonotype. Germline and junction disagree at one end, which may indicate a read error. The chain is built from TRBV7-7 and TRBJ2-3; tentatively, D is TRBD2 (7 bases). There are 15 residues in the CDR3. In germline, CDR1 is SSHAT, CDR2 FNYEAQ (reference sequence). CDR3 in amino acids: CASSFRGAITDTQYF. The CDR3 nucleotides are TGTGCTAGCAGCTTCCGGGGGGCCATCACAGATACGCAGTATTTT. The full variable domain, completed using reference TRBV7-7 and TRBJ2-3, is GAGVSQSPRYKVTKRGQDVTLRCDPISSHATLYWYQQALGQGPEFLTYFNYEAQPDKSGLPSDRFSAERPEGSISTLTIQRTEQRDSAMYRCASSFRGAITDTQYFGPGTRLTVL.

This clonotype was picked up many times. J is TRBJ1-3 and V is TRBV5-6; D might be TRBD1 (5 bases). Between the trimmed V and J ends, which lost 0 bases and 0 bases, there was a span of 10 bases. Per the germline V gene, CDR1 is SGHDT and CDR2 is YYEEEE. This CDR3 region has 16 residues. The DNA of the CDR3 is TGTGCCAGCAGCTTGGTGGCGACAGCCTCTGGAAACACCATATATTTT. This translates into CASSLVATASGNTIYF.

This clonotype has at least ten counts. The chain employs TRBV20-1 and TRBJ2-5, with 12 bases aligning to TRBD2. Per the germline V gene, CDR1 is DFQATT and CDR2 is SNEGSKA (reference sequence). This CDR3 has 16 amino acids. V dropped 5 bases and J dropped 1; count of bases not matched to a gene: 8. The CDR3 here is CSAEGTSGLPQETQYF. CDR3 DNA sequence: TGCAGTGCTGAAGGGACTAGCGGGCTACCCCAAGAGACCCAGTACTTC.

Concerning this clonotype itself: Being one base from a much bigger clone, this may be a read error. The chain is built from TRBV20-1 and TRBJ2-3; D not resolved. The CDR3 totals 12 residues. Germline values: CDR1 DFQATT, CDR2 SNEGSKA (reference sequence). The V end was cut by 3 bases, the J end by 6 bases, with 10 bases between. CDR3 coding DNA: TGCAGTGCTAGCCGGACGAGCGATACGCAGTATTTT. The encoded protein is CSASRTSDTQYF.

For this clonotype: Germline and junction disagree at one end, which may indicate a read error. This chain joins TRBV4-1 and TRBJ2-1; either TRBD1 or TRBD2 may fit D (5 bases each). Germline lookup yields CDR1 MGHRA and CDR2 YSYEKL. There are 17 residues in the CDR3. This chain's CDR3 is CTSSQELGERLYNEQFF. DNA for the CDR3: TGCACCAGCAGCCAAGAACTGGGGGAGCGACTCTACAATGAGCAGTTCTTC.

This clonotype was seen many times. J is TRBJ1-2 and V is TRBV5-6, with TRBD1 matching 7 bases. The germline gives CDR1 SGHDT, CDR2 YYEEEE. CDR3 length: 13 amino acids. Germline trimming cut 4 bases from V and 5 bases from J; bases unmatched to any gene: 5. Written as DNA, the CDR3 is TGTGCCAGCAGCGCGGGACAGAATTATGGCTACACCTTC. As protein: CASSAGQNYGYTF. The full variable domain, in which reference TRBV5-6 and TRBJ1-2 provide the parts outside the CDR3, is DAGVTQSPTHLIKTRGQQVTLRCSPKSGHDTVSWYQQALGQGPQFIFQYYEEEERQRGNFPDRFSGHQFPNYSSELNVNALLLGDSALYLCASSAGQNYGYTFGSGTRLTVV.

This clonotype occurred a few times. This chain uses TRBV18 with TRBJ1-6; D ambiguous. Trimming shortened V by 3 bases and J by 11 bases, and 14 bases separated the two germline ends. The germline gives CDR1 KGHSH, CDR2 LQKENI. This CDR3 is 14 amino acids long. CDR3 sequence (DNA): TGTGCCAGCTCACCGGTTTCTCAGTCCCCACCCCTCCACTTT. It specifies CASSPVSQSPPLHF.

This clonotype was detected a few times. The V gene is TRBV12-3 or TRBV12-4, the J gene TRBJ2-1, with 10 nucleotides matching TRBD2. The CDR3 covers 15 residues. Trimming cost V 5 bases and J 4 bases; bases outside gene matches: 5. The CDR3 sequence is CASSPDSGGYNEQFF. The CDR3 DNA reads as TGTGCCAGCAGTCCGGATAGCGGGGGGTACAATGAGCAGTTCTTC.

This clonotype has a count of ten or more. This sequence joins TRBV20-1 and TRBJ2-3, with D perhaps TRBD2 (6 bases). The V end lost 6 bases, the J end lost 4 bases, and 14 bases lay between the germline ends. The CDR3 is made up of 13 amino acids. The V gene's germline CDR1 is DFQATT and CDR2 SNEGSKA (reference sequence). The CDR3 sequence is CSARRLVPDTQYF. For the CDR3, the DNA is TGCAGTGCCAGAAGACTAGTTCCAGATACGCAGTATTTT.

The chain recombines TRBV7-9 with TRBJ2-5; D is uncertain. Trimming stripped 5 bases from V and 7 bases from J, with 20 bases between. Germline V gene lookup returns CDR1 SEHNR and CDR2 FQNEAQ (reference sequence). CDR3 size: 15 residues. The CDR3 region is CASSPPGSASTTQYF. The CDR3, as DNA: TGTGCCAGCAGCCCCCCGGGCAGCGCCTCGACGACCCAGTACTTC.